The 22 T cell receptor beta chains listed next were all sequenced from one sample in a study of blood T cell repertoires in COVID-19. Produced via immunoSEQ multiplex PCR; TCRdb's table is partial and in-frame only. Counted here are 55,000 to 80,000 clones, less than 85% occurring once; the ten biggest clones make up over 15%. Sequenced material: peripheral blood. These receptors originate from a man between 60 and 75 years old with acute or convalescent COVID-19.

This chain connects TRBV10-3 to TRBJ2-3, with TRBD2 matching 16 bases. The CDR3 runs to 18 residues. Trimming at V came to 3 bases and at J to 1 base, leaving 4 bases not matched to a gene. Germline CDR1 is ENHRY and CDR2 is SYGVKD. CDR3 DNA sequence: TGTGCCATCAGTGACCCGGGACTAGCGGGAGGGGGCACAGATACGCAGTATTTT. It encodes CAISDPGLAGGGTDTQYF.

V usage is TRBV30 and J usage is TRBJ1-3; no firm D call. The CDR3 runs 14 residues. V lost 1 base to trimming and J lost 4 bases, with 11 bases between them. From germline, CDR1 is GTSNPN and CDR2 SVGIG (reference sequence). CDR3 nucleotides: TGTGCCTGGAGTGACGGTGTCAAGGGAAACACCATATATTTT. It specifies CAWSDGVKGNTIYF.

The chain has TRBV2 and TRBJ2-1; TRBD2 aligns across 12 bases. V lost 1 base and J lost 4; bases outside the gene matches: 2. Germline CDR1 reads SNHLY; CDR2 reads FYNNEI. There are 16 residues in the CDR3. CDR3 in amino acids: CASSEGLAGGYNEQFF. CDR3 sequence (DNA): TGTGCCAGCAGTGAAGGTCTAGCGGGAGGGTACAATGAGCAGTTCTTC.

V and J are TRBV6-5 and TRBJ2-5; D perhaps matches TRBD2 (5 bases). This CDR3 is built from 13 residues. Germline V gives CDR1 MNHEY, CDR2 SVGAGI. The V end lost 0 bases, the J end lost 4 bases, and 6 bases lay between the germline ends. Written as DNA, the CDR3 is TGTGCCAGCAGTTACTCCCGGGGAGAGACCCAGTACTTC. It encodes CASSYSRGETQYF.

The V gene is TRBV28, the J gene TRBJ1-1; tentative D call: TRBD1 (6 bases). The CDR3 spans 14 residues. V shed 3 bases and J shed 5 bases, with 13 bases lying between them. Per the germline V gene, CDR1 is MDHEN and CDR2 is SYDVKM. The CDR3 region has the DNA TGTGCCAGCAGTTTCCAGGACAGAGTAACTGAAGCTTTCTTT. The encoded protein is CASSFQDRVTEAFF.

V is TRBV7-9 and J is TRBJ2-7; tentatively, D is TRBD2 (6 bases). The germline V gene encodes CDR1 SEHNR and CDR2 FQNEAQ (reference sequence). The V end was cut by 8 bases, the J end by 2 bases, with 10 bases between. The CDR3 consists of 12 residues. CDR3 protein: CASAGQTYEQYF. DNA of the CDR3: TGTGCCAGCGCGGGGCAGACCTACGAGCAGTACTTC.

This CDR3 reads CASSFRQGGTPYNEQFF. CDR3 DNA sequence: TGCGCCAGCAGCTTCAGGCAGGGGGGAACTCCCTACAATGAGCAGTTCTTC. The rearrangement joins TRBV5-1 to TRBJ2-1; maybe TRBD1 (7 bases). Trimming left V 2 bases short and J 2 bases short, with 17 bases between. Germline lookup yields CDR1 SGHRS and CDR2 YFSETQ. This CDR3 has 17 residues.

Ten or more counts support this clone. J is TRBJ1-6 and V is TRBV5-1; a weak D match, TRBD1 (6 bases). This CDR3 region has 14 residues. Deletions cut 3 bases from V and 5 bases from J, with 9 bases between. From germline, CDR1 is SGHRS and CDR2 YFSETQ. CDR3 loop: CASSYRDNNSPLHF. The CDR3 nucleotides read TGCGCCAGCAGCTACCGGGACAATAATTCACCCCTCCACTTT.

The genes are TRBV5-5 and TRBJ2-7; 10 nucleotides align to TRBD2. Looked up from germline, CDR1 is SGHKS and CDR2 is YYEKEE (reference sequence). V dropped 4 bases and J dropped 5; count of bases not matched to a gene: 9. CDR3 length: 15 residues. In DNA form, the CDR3 reads TGTGCCAGCAGCGGACCTAGCGGGGGCATCGACGAGCAGTACTTC. As protein: CASSGPSGGIDEQYF.

The chain is built from TRBV5-1 and TRBJ2-1, with 9 bases that match TRBD2. Losses at the gene ends were 0 bases for V and 13 bases for J; bases not matched to a gene: 5. CDR1 is SGHRS and CDR2 is YFSETQ in the germline V gene. The CDR3 spans 13 residues. CDR3 bases: TGCGCCAGCAGCTTGGTTGGCGGGAGGGGTCAGTTCTTC. Amino acids: CASSLVGGRGQFF.

This clone was counted a single time. V usage is TRBV7-6 and J usage is TRBJ2-3, with 8 nucleotides matching TRBD2. CDR1 is SGHVS and CDR2 is FNYEAQ in the germline V gene. CDR3 length: 17 residues. Trimming took 5 bases from V and 2 from J; bases not matched to a gene: 12. The DNA for the CDR3 is TGTGCCAGCAGCCGCCTTAGGAGCGGGGGTTACACAGATACGCAGTATTTT. Encoded protein: CASSRLRSGGYTDTQYF.

The V call is TRBV24-1, the J call TRBJ2-3; D is ambiguous. This CDR3 comprises 17 residues. The V gene's germline CDR1 is KGHDR and CDR2 SFDVKD. The V end was cut by 10 bases, the J end by 4 bases, with 26 bases between. Written as DNA, the CDR3 is TGTGCCACATCCCCCGCCCTCTCGATCCCGCGGCCAGATACGCAGTATTTT. The encoded protein is CATSPALSIPRPDTQYF.

The chain joins TRBV7-9 to TRBJ2-3, with D unclear. V lost 1 base, J lost 1 base, and 3 bases lay in between. The CDR3 extends over 13 amino acids. Germline values: CDR1 SEHNR, CDR2 FQNEAQ (reference sequence). The CDR3, as DNA: TGTGCCAGCAGCTTAGTAGGCACAGATACGCAGTATTTT. It yields the protein CASSLVGTDTQYF.

The chain joins TRBV28 to TRBJ1-2, with D tentatively TRBD1 (6 bases). Per the germline V gene, CDR1 is MDHEN and CDR2 is SYDVKM. Trimming shortened V by 3 bases and J by 5 bases, and 10 bases separated the two germline ends. This CDR3 has 13 amino acids. The CDR3 loop reads CASSFNRAYGYTF. In nucleotides, the CDR3 is TGTGCCAGCAGTTTCAACAGGGCTTATGGCTACACCTTC.

The chain uses TRBV6-1 and TRBJ1-5; 8 nucleotides match TRBD1. The CDR3 covers 16 residues. The trim removed 3 bases at V and 7 bases at J, leaving 11 bases unmatched. From germline, CDR1 is MNHNS and CDR2 SASEGT. The CDR3 nucleotides read TGTGCCAGCAGTGAGAGCAGGGGGCGCCTAGAACAGCCCCAGCATTTT. Translating it yields CASSESRGRLEQPQHF.

This rearrangement joins TRBV19 to TRBJ2-7; 9 bases fit TRBD2. The CDR3 has 14 amino acids. Looked up from germline, CDR1 is LNHDA and CDR2 is SQIVND (reference sequence). V was pared by 2 bases and J by 7 bases, with 6 bases of the junction left unmatched. Here the CDR3 DNA reads TGTGCCAGTAGTATATGGCCTAGCGGGAATGAGCAGTACTTC. Translated, it gives CASSIWPSGNEQYF.

This clone was detected once. The chain uses TRBV18 and TRBJ2-1; 13 positions match TRBD2. With V trimmed by 6 bases and J by 1 base, 6 bases remained unmatched. The CDR3 spans 17 residues. CDR1 KGHSH and CDR2 LQKENI come from the germline V gene. CDR3 nucleotides: TGTGCCAGCTCCCAAGGACTAGCGGGAGCTTCCTACAATGAGCAGTTCTTC. This codes for CASSQGLAGASYNEQFF.

The chain recombines TRBV7-6 with TRBJ2-7; D possibly corresponds to TRBD2 (6 bases). Between the trimmed V and J ends, which lost 5 bases and 1 base, there was a span of 12 bases. The CDR3 is 14 amino acids. Germline V CDR1 and CDR2: SGHVS, FNYEAQ. CDR3 nucleotide sequence: TGTGCCAGCAGCCCACGGGGGACTTCCTACGAGCAGTACTTC. It codes for CASSPRGTSYEQYF.

The chain is built from TRBV6-4 and TRBJ2-2, with a tentative D call TRBD2 (6 bases). The germline CDR1 and CDR2 sequences are MRHNA and SNTAGT. Trimming took 2 bases from V and 4 from J, leaving 8 bases between them. CDR3 length equals 14 residues. CDR3 loop: CASSDRGGTGELFF. In DNA form, the CDR3 reads TGTGCCAGCAGTGACAGGGGAGGCACCGGGGAGCTGTTTTTT.

V usage is TRBV11-2 and J usage is TRBJ1-2, with a tentative D call TRBD1 (6 bases). The germline CDR1 and CDR2 sequences are SGHAT and FQNNGV. The CDR3 has 14 residues. V lost 3 bases, J lost 2 bases, and 10 bases lay in between. CDR3 sequence: CASSLGRGNYGYTF. CDR3 nucleotides: TGTGCCAGCAGCTTGGGAAGGGGGAACTATGGCTACACCTTC.

This clone was seen a handful of times. The chain uses TRBV11-2 and TRBJ2-1; D is perhaps TRBD2 (6 bases). The CDR3 runs to 15 residues. The germline gives CDR1 SGHAT, CDR2 FQNNGV. The ends were cut back, 10 bases at V and 4 bases at J, with 20 bases in the middle. CDR3 protein: CATTLSGGRYNEQFF. Written as DNA, the CDR3 is TGTGCCACGACGCTTAGCGGAGGGAGGTACAATGAGCAGTTCTTC.

In the case of this clone: Distinct nucleotide sequences in the sample also encode this CDR3. J is TRBJ2-1 and V is TRBV5-1; 13 nucleotides agree with TRBD2. This CDR3 region has 15 residues. Germline V CDR1 and CDR2: SGHRS, YFSETQ. Trimming removed 4 bases from V and 13 bases from J; junction bases left unmatched: 11. CDR3 amino acids: CASSALAGGPPEQFF. The CDR3 nucleotides are TGCGCCAGCAGCGCACTAGCGGGAGGGCCGCCTGAACAGTTCTTC.